The present TCR beta chain was sequenced within a study of OX40 agonist ivuxolimab in advanced cancers. Across the study: The treatment was a fully human IgG2 OX40 agonist, ivuxolimab. Allowance was made for prior anti-PD-1, anti-PD-L1 or anti-CTLA-4 therapy, and roughly 40% had some.

Findings of the study overall: Patients who responded partially at 0.1-3.0 mg/kg showed clonal expansion ranking among the lowest. Compared with CD4+, CD8+ T cells on average had more expanded clones.

V was clipped by 8 bases and J by 0 bases, with 20 bases between them. This CDR3 has 17 residues. CDR1 and CDR2 (germline): SGHNT, YENEEA. Profiled with immunoSEQ multiplex PCR; TCRdb holds only in-frame clones, not every one. The profile shows tens of thousands of clones, about 88% of them singletons. Comment on this clone: Its target is not known.

This receptor was identified in an adult with an advanced solid tumor such as melanoma, head and neck, liver or kidney cancer. The V gene is TRBV11-3, the J gene TRBJ1-3; D might be TRBD1 (6 bases). This sample comprised CD4+ or CD8+ T cells sorted from blood, obtained in a trial of the OX40 agonist ivuxolimab. The DNA for the CDR3 is TGTGCCAGCCCCCCTGGGGACACCCAAGGCTCTGGAAACACCATATATTTT. Protein sequence: CASPPGDTQGSGNTIYF.